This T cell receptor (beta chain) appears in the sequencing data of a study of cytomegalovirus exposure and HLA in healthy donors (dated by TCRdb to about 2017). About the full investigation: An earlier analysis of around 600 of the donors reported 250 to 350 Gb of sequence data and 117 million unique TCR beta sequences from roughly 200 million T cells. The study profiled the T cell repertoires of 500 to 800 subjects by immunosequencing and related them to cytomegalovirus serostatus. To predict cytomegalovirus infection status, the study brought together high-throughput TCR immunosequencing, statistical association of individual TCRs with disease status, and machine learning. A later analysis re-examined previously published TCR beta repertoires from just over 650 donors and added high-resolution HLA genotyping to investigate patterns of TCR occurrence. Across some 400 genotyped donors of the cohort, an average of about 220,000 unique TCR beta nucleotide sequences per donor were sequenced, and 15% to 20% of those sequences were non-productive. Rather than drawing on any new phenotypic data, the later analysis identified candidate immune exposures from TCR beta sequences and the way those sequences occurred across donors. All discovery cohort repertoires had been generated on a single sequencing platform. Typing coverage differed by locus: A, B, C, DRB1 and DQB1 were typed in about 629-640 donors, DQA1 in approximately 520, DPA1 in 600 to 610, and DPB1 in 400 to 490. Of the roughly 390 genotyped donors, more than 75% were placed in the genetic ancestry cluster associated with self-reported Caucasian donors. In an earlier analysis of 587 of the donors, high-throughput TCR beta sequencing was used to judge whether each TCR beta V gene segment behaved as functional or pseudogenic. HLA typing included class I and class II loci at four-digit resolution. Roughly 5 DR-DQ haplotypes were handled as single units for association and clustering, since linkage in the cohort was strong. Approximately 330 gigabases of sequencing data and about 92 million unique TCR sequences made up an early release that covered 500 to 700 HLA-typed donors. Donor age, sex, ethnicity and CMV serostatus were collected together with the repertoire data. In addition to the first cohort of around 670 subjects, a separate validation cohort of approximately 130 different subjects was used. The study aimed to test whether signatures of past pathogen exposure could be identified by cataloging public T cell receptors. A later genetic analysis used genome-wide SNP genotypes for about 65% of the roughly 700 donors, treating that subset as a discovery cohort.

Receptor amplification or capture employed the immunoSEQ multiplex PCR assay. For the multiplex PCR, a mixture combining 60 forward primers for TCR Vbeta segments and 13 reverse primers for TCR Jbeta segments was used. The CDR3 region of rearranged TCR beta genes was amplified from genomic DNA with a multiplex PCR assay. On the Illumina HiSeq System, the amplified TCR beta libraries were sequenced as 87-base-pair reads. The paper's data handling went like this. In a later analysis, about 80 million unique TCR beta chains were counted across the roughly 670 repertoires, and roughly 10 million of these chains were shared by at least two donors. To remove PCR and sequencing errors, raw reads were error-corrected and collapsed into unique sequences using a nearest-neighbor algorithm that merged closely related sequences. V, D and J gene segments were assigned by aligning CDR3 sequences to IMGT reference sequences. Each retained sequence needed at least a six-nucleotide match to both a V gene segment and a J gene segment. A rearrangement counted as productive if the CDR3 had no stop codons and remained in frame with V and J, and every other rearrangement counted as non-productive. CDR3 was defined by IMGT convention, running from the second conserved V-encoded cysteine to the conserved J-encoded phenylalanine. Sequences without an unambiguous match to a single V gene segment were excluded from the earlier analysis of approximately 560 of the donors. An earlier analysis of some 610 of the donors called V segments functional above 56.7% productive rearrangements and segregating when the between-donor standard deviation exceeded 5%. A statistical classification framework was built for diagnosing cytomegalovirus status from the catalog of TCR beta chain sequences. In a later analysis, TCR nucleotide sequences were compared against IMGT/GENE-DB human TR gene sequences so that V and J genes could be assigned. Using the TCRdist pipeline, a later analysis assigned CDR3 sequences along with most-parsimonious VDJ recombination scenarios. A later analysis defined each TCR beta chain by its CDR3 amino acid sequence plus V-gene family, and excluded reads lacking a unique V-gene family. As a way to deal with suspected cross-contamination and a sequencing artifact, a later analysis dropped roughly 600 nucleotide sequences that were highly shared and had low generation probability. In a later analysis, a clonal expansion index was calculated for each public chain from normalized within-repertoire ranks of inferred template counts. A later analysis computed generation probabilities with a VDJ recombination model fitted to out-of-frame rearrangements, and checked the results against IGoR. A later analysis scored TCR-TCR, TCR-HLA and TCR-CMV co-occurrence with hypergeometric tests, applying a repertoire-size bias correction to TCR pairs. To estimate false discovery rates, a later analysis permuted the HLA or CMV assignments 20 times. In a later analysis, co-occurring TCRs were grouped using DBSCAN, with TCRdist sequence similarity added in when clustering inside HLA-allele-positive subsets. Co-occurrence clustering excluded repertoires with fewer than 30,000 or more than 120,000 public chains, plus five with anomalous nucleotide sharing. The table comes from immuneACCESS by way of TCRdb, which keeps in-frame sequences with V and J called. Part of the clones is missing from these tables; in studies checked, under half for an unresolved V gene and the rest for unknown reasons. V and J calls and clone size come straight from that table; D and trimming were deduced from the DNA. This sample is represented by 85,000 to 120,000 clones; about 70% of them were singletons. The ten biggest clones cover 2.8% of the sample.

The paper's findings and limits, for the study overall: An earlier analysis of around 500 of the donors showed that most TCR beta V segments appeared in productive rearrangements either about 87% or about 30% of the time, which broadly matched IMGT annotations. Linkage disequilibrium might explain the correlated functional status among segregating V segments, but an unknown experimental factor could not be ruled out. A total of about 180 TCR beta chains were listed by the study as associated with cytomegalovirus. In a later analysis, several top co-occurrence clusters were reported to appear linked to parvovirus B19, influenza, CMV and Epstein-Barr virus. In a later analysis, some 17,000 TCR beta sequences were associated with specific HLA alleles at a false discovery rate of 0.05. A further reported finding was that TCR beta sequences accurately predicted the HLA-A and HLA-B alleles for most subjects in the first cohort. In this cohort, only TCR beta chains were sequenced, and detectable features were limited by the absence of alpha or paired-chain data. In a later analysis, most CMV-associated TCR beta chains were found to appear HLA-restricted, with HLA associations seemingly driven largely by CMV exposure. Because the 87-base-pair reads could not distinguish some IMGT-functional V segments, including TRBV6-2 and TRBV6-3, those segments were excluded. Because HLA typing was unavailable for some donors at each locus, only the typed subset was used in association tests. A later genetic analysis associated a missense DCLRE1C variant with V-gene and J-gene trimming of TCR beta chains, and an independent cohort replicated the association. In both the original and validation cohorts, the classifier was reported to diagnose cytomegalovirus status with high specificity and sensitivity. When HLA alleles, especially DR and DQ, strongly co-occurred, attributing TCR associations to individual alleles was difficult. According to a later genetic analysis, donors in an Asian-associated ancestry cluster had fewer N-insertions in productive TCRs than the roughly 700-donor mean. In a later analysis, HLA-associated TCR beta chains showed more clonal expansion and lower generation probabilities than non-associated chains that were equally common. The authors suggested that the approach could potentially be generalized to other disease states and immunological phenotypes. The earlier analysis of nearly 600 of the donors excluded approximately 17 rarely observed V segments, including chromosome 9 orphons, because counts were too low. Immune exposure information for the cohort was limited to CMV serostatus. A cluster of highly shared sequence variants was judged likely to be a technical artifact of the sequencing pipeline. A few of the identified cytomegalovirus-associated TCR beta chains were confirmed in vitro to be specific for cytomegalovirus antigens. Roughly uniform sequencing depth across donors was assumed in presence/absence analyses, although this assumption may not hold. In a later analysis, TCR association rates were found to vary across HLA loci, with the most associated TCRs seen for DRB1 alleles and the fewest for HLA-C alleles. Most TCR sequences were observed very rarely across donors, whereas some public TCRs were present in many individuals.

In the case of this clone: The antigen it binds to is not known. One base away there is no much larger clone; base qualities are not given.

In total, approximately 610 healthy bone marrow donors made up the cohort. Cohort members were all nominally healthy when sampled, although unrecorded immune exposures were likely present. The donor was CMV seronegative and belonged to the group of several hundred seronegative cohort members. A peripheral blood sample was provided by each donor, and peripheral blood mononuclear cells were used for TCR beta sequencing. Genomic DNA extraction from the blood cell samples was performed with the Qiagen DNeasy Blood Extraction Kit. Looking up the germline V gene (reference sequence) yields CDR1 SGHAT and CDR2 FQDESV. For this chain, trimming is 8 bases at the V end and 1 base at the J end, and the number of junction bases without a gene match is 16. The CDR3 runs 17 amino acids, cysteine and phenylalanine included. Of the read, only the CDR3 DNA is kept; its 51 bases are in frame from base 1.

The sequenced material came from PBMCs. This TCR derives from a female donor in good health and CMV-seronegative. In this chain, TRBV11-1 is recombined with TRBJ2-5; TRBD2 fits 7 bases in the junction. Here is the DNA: TGTGCCAGCTCCTCTCGGGGGAGCGGGACGCCCCAAGAGACCCAGTACTTC. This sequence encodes CASSSRGSGTPQETQYF. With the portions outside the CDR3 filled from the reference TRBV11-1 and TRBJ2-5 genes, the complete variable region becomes EAEVAQSPRYKITEKSQAVAFWCDPISGHATLYWYRQILGQGPELLVQFQDESVVDDSQLPKDRFSAERLKGVDSTLKIQPAELGDSAMYLCASSSRGSGTPQETQYFGPGTRLLVL.